A single sample gave rise to the 28 T cell receptor beta chains below, sequenced in a study of a mutant IDH1 vaccine in newly diagnosed glioma. The assay was immunoSEQ multiplex PCR, and TCRdb's table has in-frame clones only and misses some. The sample holds around 99,000 clones, around 77% seen once. Time point in this sample: baseline, week 1 (first vaccination visit). Treatment noted: pre-vaccination baseline after standard-of-care therapy. Material: PBMCs, obtained from a glioma patient treated with radiotherapy, temozolomide or both. The source is a middle-aged man with glioma.

CDR3 coding DNA: TGCGCCAGCAGCGGATATGTGGGGGGGCTAGGTGGCTACACCTTC. Translating it yields CASSGYVGGLGGYTF. The chain links TRBV23-1 to TRBJ1-2; tentative D call: TRBD1 (6 bases). TRBV23-1 is flagged as an ORF with uncertain function. The CDR3 loop spans 15 amino acids. The V gene lost 6 bases and the J gene lost 7 bases, with 21 bases spanning the gap.

This chain connects TRBV18 to TRBJ1-4; TRBD1 aligns across 9 bases. The CDR3 spans 17 residues. The junction had 13 bases not matched to a gene; V was cut back by 3 bases and J by 8 bases. Germline assignment: CDR1 KGHSH and CDR2 LQKENI. CDR3 DNA: TGTGCCAGCTCACCCCCCATCCAAGCGGGACAGGGAGAAAAACTGTTTTTT. Protein sequence: CASSPPIQAGQGEKLFF.

A few counts support this clone. The J gene is TRBJ1-5, the V gene TRBV28, with D perhaps matching TRBD1 (5 bases). CDR1 MDHEN and CDR2 SYDVKM come from the germline V gene. The CDR3 runs to 14 residues. V was clipped by 2 bases and J by 6 bases, with 11 bases between them. CDR3 loop: CASSLRGGGQPQHF. CDR3 DNA sequence: TGTGCCAGCAGTTTAAGGGGCGGCGGTCAGCCCCAGCATTTT.

This chain links TRBV2 with TRBJ2-7, with 9 positions matching TRBD1. V was pared by 3 bases and J by 5 bases, with 11 bases of the junction left unmatched. This CDR3 region has 16 residues. Per the germline V gene, CDR1 is SNHLY and CDR2 is FYNNEI. The CDR3 sequence is CASSDPGQGPLHEQYF. CDR3 coding DNA: TGTGCCAGCAGTGACCCCGGACAGGGGCCCCTCCACGAGCAGTACTTC. Filled out from reference TRBV2 and TRBJ2-7, the complete variable domain reads EPEVTQTPSHQVTQMGQEVILRCVPISNHLYFYWYRQILGQKVEFLVSFYNNEISEKSEIFDDQFSVERPDGSNFTLKIRSTKLEDSAMYFCASSDPGQGPLHEQYFGPGTRLTVT.

The chain is built from TRBV6-1 and TRBJ1-2; D is uncertain. The V gene's germline CDR1 is MNHNS and CDR2 SASEGT. This CDR3 region has 12 residues. V lost 6 bases, J lost 1 base, and 6 bases lay in between. The CDR3 spells CASRALNYGYTF. The CDR3 bases are TGTGCCAGCAGAGCCCTTAACTATGGCTACACCTTC.

The chain has TRBV10-3 and TRBJ2-5; the D gene is possibly TRBD1 (5 bases). Germline CDR1 reads ENHRY; CDR2 reads SYGVKD. The CDR3 consists of 12 residues. V was trimmed by 6 bases and J by 3 bases, leaving 8 bases between them. CDR3 sequence: CAIRGEKETQYF. The CDR3 region has the DNA TGTGCCATCAGAGGGGAAAAAGAGACCCAGTACTTC.

The V and J genes are TRBV1 and TRBJ2-3; TRBD2 reflects the table's D call only, with no check against the DNA. TRBV1 is a known pseudogene. The CDR3 runs 17 residues. Here the CDR3 reads CTSSQVTSGVSTDTQYF. CDR3 in DNA: TGCACCAGCAGCCAAGTGACTAGCGGGGTGAGCACAGATACGCAGTATTTT.

The chain links TRBV5-5 to TRBJ1-5; possibly TRBD1 for D (5 bases). Germline CDR1 and CDR2: SGHKS and YYEKEE (reference sequence). Trimming took off 3 bases at V and 0 bases at J, with 10 bases between the two ends. This CDR3 is built from 15 residues. The CDR3 coding sequence is TGTGCCAGCAGCTCGGACACCTATAGCAATCAGCCCCAGCATTTT. It encodes CASSSDTYSNQPQHF.

This chain links TRBV7-2 with TRBJ2-5; a weak D match, TRBD2 (6 bases). CDR1 is SGHTA and CDR2 is FQGNSA in the germline V gene. With 5 bases removed from V and 4 bases from J, the gap between germline ends came to 8 bases. There are 12 residues in the CDR3. CDR3 in amino acids: CASSKGLETQYF. The CDR3 coding sequence is TGTGCCAGCAGCAAGGGACTAGAGACCCAGTACTTC.

J is TRBJ2-7 and V is TRBV5-6; the match to TRBD1 covers 7 bases. This CDR3 has 13 amino acids. The V segment lost 9 bases and the J segment 6 bases; nucleotides outside the gene matches: 12. The V gene's germline CDR1 is SGHDT and CDR2 YYEEEE. The CDR3 DNA reads as TGTGCCACCAAGACAGGGATGGTCGCCGAGCAGTACTTC. Protein sequence: CATKTGMVAEQYF.

The rearrangement uses TRBV7-2 and TRBJ2-2; D remains unclear. The CDR3 is made up of 15 amino acids. Between the trimmed V and J ends, which lost 2 bases and 5 bases, there was a span of 12 bases. Germline values: CDR1 SGHTA, CDR2 FQGNSA. CDR3 nucleotides: TGTGCCAGCAGCTTAATTAACCTCGGGACCGGGGAGCTGTTTTTT. Encoded protein: CASSLINLGTGELFF.

The chain uses TRBV7-2 and TRBJ2-7, with D tentatively TRBD1 or TRBD2 (6 bases each). V was trimmed by 1 base and J by 6 bases, leaving 13 bases between them. The CDR3 is 14 amino acids. From germline, CDR1 is SGHTA and CDR2 FQGNSA. CDR3 in amino acids: CASSLGSGGGEQYF. CDR3 DNA sequence: TGTGCCAGCAGCTTAGGTTCTGGAGGGGGCGAGCAGTACTTC.

V and J are TRBV6-5 and TRBJ1-1; no definite D call. The V and J ends lost 0 bases and 1 base respectively, with 9 bases between them. This CDR3 is 15 amino acids long. Germline CDR1 is MNHEY and CDR2 is SVGAGI. CDR3: CASSYSNSGNTEAFF. CDR3 bases: TGTGCCAGCAGTTACTCGAATTCGGGGAACACTGAAGCTTTCTTT.

J is TRBJ2-7 and V is TRBV6-6, with 12 nucleotides matching TRBD2. The CDR3 runs 15 residues. The J segment lost 3 bases and the V segment lost 5 bases, leaving 5 bases of the junction unmatched. Germline V lookup: CDR1 MNHNY, CDR2 SVGAGI (reference sequence). The CDR3 is CASSQTSGGLYEQYF. The CDR3 nucleotides are TGTGCCAGCAGTCAGACTAGCGGGGGCCTCTACGAGCAGTACTTC.

The chain recombines TRBV7-2 with TRBJ2-2, with D perhaps TRBD1 (6 bases). Germline V gene data show CDR1 as SGHTA and CDR2 as FQGNSA. The germline V and J ends were trimmed by 5 bases and 9 bases, with 16 bases remaining between them. CDR3 length: 14 residues. The CDR3 bases are TGTGCCAGCAGCCCCACAGGGTACGGTCGGGAGCTGTTTTTT. Its protein is CASSPTGYGRELFF.

This clone was observed once. The chain uses TRBV19 and TRBJ2-7, with D perhaps given as TRBD1 or TRBD2 (6 bases each). V was cut by 6 bases and J by 1 base, with 19 bases left in between. The CDR3 runs 16 residues. Germline V lookup: CDR1 LNHDA, CDR2 SQIVND (reference sequence). In nucleotides, the CDR3 is TGTGCCAGTAGCATCCAAGTGGGGGGCGAGTCCTACGAGCAGTACTTC. This gives the protein CASSIQVGGESYEQYF.

The gene calls are TRBV28 and TRBJ2-7; 9 bases match TRBD2. CDR1 and CDR2 (germline): MDHEN, SYDVKM. With 7 bases clipped from V and 5 bases from J, the junction kept 15 bases outside the gene matches. The length of the CDR3 is 16 residues. The CDR3 nucleotides read TGTGCCAGCATCAACCTAGGGGGCGGGAGGGTCAACGAGCAGTACTTC. It codes for CASINLGGGRVNEQYF.

V is TRBV28 and J is TRBJ2-6; 9 bases are shared with TRBD1. The CDR3 is 21 residues long. The V segment lost 5 bases and the J segment 1 base; nucleotides outside the gene matches: 18. Germline values: CDR1 MDHEN, CDR2 SYDVKM. DNA for the CDR3: TGTGCCAGCAGTGCCTATGTTGTGGACAGGGGCCCATTTTCTGGGGCCAACGTCCTGACTTTC. Its protein is CASSAYVVDRGPFSGANVLTF.

The chain links TRBV27 to TRBJ2-1; tentatively, D is TRBD2 (5 bases). The CDR3 contains 14 residues. V gave up 5 bases and J gave up 8 bases, with 16 bases separating them. Germline values: CDR1 MNHEY, CDR2 SMNVEV (reference sequence). CDR3 amino acids: CASSRGSLRDEQFF. The CDR3 DNA follows: TGTGCCAGCAGTCGGGGTTCGCTTAGGGATGAGCAGTTCTTC.

V and J are TRBV6-5 and TRBJ2-5, with D possibly TRBD1 on 6 matching bases. The J call is uncertain, as TRBJ2-7 better fits the DNA end. This CDR3 contains 14 residues. Germline assignment: CDR1 MNHEY and CDR2 SVGAGI. In DNA, the CDR3 is TGTGCCAGCAGGCGAACAGGGCTCTCCTACGAGCAGTACTTC. The encoded protein is CASRRTGLSYEQYF.

The V and J genes are TRBV19 and TRBJ1-1; 7 positions agree with TRBD1. CDR3 length: 15 residues. The germline gives CDR1 LNHDA, CDR2 SQIVND (reference sequence). Trimming at V came to 7 bases and at J to 1 base, leaving 9 bases not matched to a gene. The CDR3 DNA is TGTGCCAGTACCCCGACAGGGATGGGGAACACTGAAGCTTTCTTT. This translates into CASTPTGMGNTEAFF. The complete variable domain, with remaining parts taken from reference TRBV19 and TRBJ1-1, reads DGGITQSPKYLFRKEGQNVTLSCEQNLNHDAMYWYRQDPGQGLRLIYYSQIVNDFQKGDIAEGYSVSREKKESFPLTVTSAQKNPTAFYLCASTPTGMGNTEAFFGQGTRLTVV.

Here the CDR3 DNA reads TGTGCCAGCAGTTCCCCGGGACTAGCAAGGGCCAAAAACATTCAGTACTTC. Amino acids: CASSSPGLARAKNIQYF. The chain recombines TRBV27 with TRBJ2-4; 9 bases line up with TRBD2. Unmatched junction bases numbered 8, after V lost 4 bases and J lost 1 base. CDR1 and CDR2 from the germline V gene are MNHEY and SMNVEV (reference sequence). The CDR3 has 17 amino acids.

This clone was seen only a few times. The chain combines TRBV13 with TRBJ1-5, with unresolved D. Germline-derived CDR1 and CDR2 are PRHDT and FYEKMQ (reference sequence). Trimming took 0 bases from V and 2 from J, leaving 5 bases between them. CDR3 size: 14 residues. This chain's CDR3 is CASSLGGGNQPQHF. The DNA for the CDR3 is TGTGCCAGCAGCTTAGGGGGAGGCAATCAGCCCCAGCATTTT.

The chain couples TRBV4-2 to TRBJ2-2; 10 bases fit TRBD2. V was pared by 4 bases and J by 6 bases, with 8 bases of the junction left unmatched. Germline CDR1 and CDR2: LGHNA and YNFKEQ. The CDR3 totals 16 residues. The CDR3 loop reads CASSLGRAGGSGELFF. In nucleotides, the CDR3 is TGTGCCAGCAGCCTCGGGAGAGCGGGAGGGTCCGGGGAGCTGTTTTTT.

The chain is built from TRBV6-6 and TRBJ1-2; D call uncertain. The ends were cut back, 6 bases at V and 6 bases at J, with 8 bases in the middle. The CDR3 contains 11 residues. Germline V gives CDR1 MNHNY, CDR2 SVGAGI (reference sequence). The CDR3 loop reads CASSLKDGYTF. Written as DNA, the CDR3 is TGTGCCAGCAGCCTCAAGGATGGCTACACCTTC.

This rearrangement joins TRBV4-1 to TRBJ2-3; tentatively, D is TRBD1 (5 bases). The ends were cut back, 4 bases at V and 2 bases at J, with 10 bases in the middle. CDR3 length: 14 amino acids. Per germline, CDR1 MGHRA and CDR2 YSYEKL. DNA of the CDR3: TGCGCCAGCAGCCTTAGACAGACCACAGATACGCAGTATTTT. It encodes CASSLRQTTDTQYF.

The rearrangement joins TRBV19 to TRBJ2-5; D might be TRBD2 (6 bases). Trimming pared 5 bases from V and 4 bases from J, leaving 14 bases between. The CDR3 length is 14 residues. Germline CDR1 is LNHDA and CDR2 is SQIVND (reference sequence). This CDR3 is CASSSPGVGETQYF. The DNA for the CDR3 is TGTGCCAGTAGTTCCCCGGGGGTGGGAGAGACCCAGTACTTC.

This clone occurred a few times. The chain combines TRBV19 with TRBJ1-1, with D uncertain. In germline, CDR1 is LNHDA, CDR2 SQIVND (reference sequence). Between the trimmed V and J ends, which lost 7 bases and 6 bases, there was a span of 15 bases. The CDR3 is 13 amino acids. The chain's CDR3 is CASKPGVASEAFF. Here the CDR3 DNA reads TGTGCCAGTAAGCCCGGGGTCGCCTCTGAAGCTTTCTTT.